This T cell receptor beta chain was captured in a study of CXCR3-negative and CXCR3-positive naive CD8 T cells. This CDR3 contains 12 residues. Germline V gene sequence: CDR1 SGHAT, CDR2 FQNNGV. The TRB libraries of cDNA were built by UMI-labeled 5' RACE. No DNA is given; TCRdb re-called the 5' RACE reads and lists each CDR3 protein once. Found here are 6,500 to 8,000 distinct CDR3 sequences; the top ten clones hold 1% to 1.5%. The CD45RO-CCR7+CD27+CD95- phenotype denoted naive CD8+ T cells. The chain couples TRBV11-2 to TRBJ2-7. Sequenced sample: naive CXCR3- CD8+ T cells from blood. Subset specified: CD45RO-CCR7+CD27+CD95- naive CD8+ T cells lacking CXCR3 (TNR3-). This TCR came from a human donor in good health. Some clones in this sample may be carry-over from other donors' samples. CDR3 sequence: CAPVRSCDEQYF. Based on the CDR3 plus reference TRBV11-2 and TRBJ2-7, the full variable domain is EAGVAQSPRYKIIEKRQSVAFWCNPISGHATLYWYQQILGQGPKLLIQFQNNGVVDDSQLPKDRFSAERLKGVDSTLKIQPAKLEDSAVYLCAPVRSCDEQYFGPGTRLTVT.